These 21 T cell receptor beta chains share one sample of origin, sequenced in a study of T-cell memory formation after mild COVID-19. Using its own MiXCR run on the 5' RACE reads, TCRdb lists one record per CDR3 protein. The profile shows 530,000 or so distinct CDR3 sequences, approximately 15% of them singletons. Sequenced input: PBMCs or a T cell subset sorted from them (not recorded which). All receptors derive from an adult woman who had mild COVID-19 (a few samples of this study predate the infection). Cell type and time point are not known.

The gene calls are TRBV27 and TRBJ2-7, with 11 bases lining up with TRBD1. V shed 3 bases and J 4 bases; nucleotides not matched to a gene: 5. CDR1 and CDR2 (germline): MNHEY, SMNVEV (reference sequence). This CDR3 has 15 residues. CDR3 residues: CASSFGQGARYEQYF. Written as DNA, the CDR3 is TGTGCCAGCAGTTTCGGACAGGGGGCTCGTTACGAGCAGTACTTC.

This chain links TRBV5-1 with TRBJ2-2; D is undetermined. CDR3 length equals 16 residues. The V end lost 2 bases, the J end lost 0 bases, and 11 bases lay between the germline ends. Germline V gene data show CDR1 as SGHRS and CDR2 as YFSETQ. The CDR3 DNA sequence: TGCGCCAGCAGCTTTGAGGTAGCAGCGAACACCGGGGAGCTGTTTTTT. It translates to CASSFEVAANTGELFF.

V and J are TRBV27 and TRBJ2-7; 7 bases are shared with TRBD1. The length of the CDR3 is 14 residues. Germline CDR1 and CDR2: MNHEY and SMNVEV (reference sequence). V lost 6 bases, J lost 3 bases, and 8 bases stayed unmatched. The CDR3 protein is CASRKTGMGYEQYF. The CDR3, as DNA: TGTGCCAGCAGGAAGACAGGGATGGGCTACGAGCAGTACTTC.

This clonotype was observed a few times. The chain has TRBV15 and TRBJ2-4, with 10 bases identical to TRBD2. The CDR3 is 16 residues long. Per germline, CDR1 LNHNV and CDR2 YYDKDF (reference sequence). The junction had 4 bases not matched to a gene; V was cut back by 1 base and J by 4 bases. CDR3 sequence: CATSRGLAGKKNIQYF. As DNA, the CDR3 is TGTGCCACCAGCAGAGGACTAGCGGGCAAGAAAAACATTCAGTACTTC.

The rearrangement uses TRBV30 and TRBJ2-7; D is uncertain. This CDR3 spans 15 amino acids. Germline CDR1 and CDR2: GTSNPN and SVGIG (reference sequence). V was shortened by 2 bases and J by 3 bases, with 17 bases between the two germline ends. The CDR3 DNA sequence: TGTGCCTGGAGTTCCGGACCCCCGACCCACTACGAGCAGTACTTC. Its translation is CAWSSGPPTHYEQYF. Together with reference TRBV30 and TRBJ2-7, the CDR3 gives the full variable domain: SQTIHQWPATLVQPVGSPLSLECTVEGTSNPNLYWYRQAAGRGLQLLFYSVGIGQISSEVPQNLSASRPQDRQFILSSKKLLLSDSGFYLCAWSSGPPTHYEQYFGPGTRLTVT.

The table lists this clonotype with a few counts. This chain joins TRBV6-1 and TRBJ2-3, with TRBD2 matching over 7 bases. Trimming at V came to 2 bases and at J to 2 bases, leaving 4 bases not matched to a gene. This CDR3 has 15 amino acids. From germline, CDR1 is MNHNS and CDR2 SASEGT. As DNA, the CDR3 is TGTGCCAGCAGTGAATTTAGCGGGCTCACAGATACGCAGTATTTT. Protein sequence: CASSEFSGLTDTQYF.

Only a few counts were recorded for this clonotype. J is TRBJ1-3 and V is TRBV7-9, with 11 bases aligning to TRBD1. CDR1 is SEHNR, CDR2 FQNEAQ, per germline (reference sequence). J was trimmed by 0 bases and V by 4 bases; bases with no gene match: 11. The CDR3 covers 19 residues. CDR3 protein: CASSSIGTGGLTSGNTIYF. CDR3 nucleotide sequence: TGTGCCAGCAGCTCAATCGGGACAGGGGGTTTAACCTCTGGAAACACCATATATTTT.

This clonotype appeared a few times. The chain joins TRBV9 to TRBJ2-5, with a weak D call TRBD2 (6 bases). Germline CDR1 reads SGDLS; CDR2 reads YYNGEE. The germline V and J ends were trimmed by 4 bases and 4 bases, with 17 bases remaining between them. CDR3 length: 15 amino acids. The CDR3: CASSPRLAALETQYF. The CDR3 nucleotides read TGTGCCAGCAGCCCTCGCTTAGCGGCGTTAGAGACCCAGTACTTC.

The rearrangement uses TRBV4-1 and TRBJ1-2; the D is unclear. The CDR3 runs 13 residues. The V gene lost 2 bases and the J gene lost 6 bases, with 10 bases spanning the gap. Germline CDR1 MGHRA, CDR2 YSYEKL. CDR3 bases: TGCGCCAGCAGCCAAACGTTGGCTGATGGCTACACCTTC. This codes for CASSQTLADGYTF.

The chain uses TRBV9 and TRBJ2-7, with D possibly being TRBD2 (6 bases). With 0 bases removed from V and 0 bases from J, the gap between germline ends came to 10 bases. The CDR3 is 15 amino acids. The germline CDR1 and CDR2 sequences are SGDLS and YYNGEE. The CDR3 sequence: CASSVGGGDSYEQYF. DNA for the CDR3: TGTGCCAGCAGCGTAGGAGGCGGGGACTCCTACGAGCAGTACTTC.

The chain uses TRBV7-8 and TRBJ2-2, with D tentatively TRBD2 (6 bases). Trimming took 5 bases from V and 5 from J, leaving 15 bases between them. Germline loops: CDR1 SGHVS, CDR2 FQNEAQ. The CDR3 consists of 15 residues. This CDR3 reads CASSRGGVGTGELFF. The CDR3 nucleotides are TGTGCCAGCAGCCGCGGCGGGGTGGGAACCGGGGAGCTGTTTTTT.

This clonotype was detected a few times. This chain uses TRBV2 with TRBJ2-7; a weak D match, TRBD2 (7 bases). CDR1 is SNHLY and CDR2 is FYNNEI in the germline V gene. V was shortened by 8 bases and J by 0 bases, with 17 bases between the two germline ends. This CDR3 has 15 amino acids. The CDR3 nucleotides read TGTGCCAGCTCATCCCAGGGGAGGGGCTCCTACGAGCAGTACTTC. It is translated as CASSSQGRGSYEQYF.

This clonotype is a singleton in its sample. The chain employs TRBV7-3 and TRBJ1-2; 9 nucleotides match TRBD1. Germline CDR1 reads SGHTA; CDR2 reads FQGTGA. Trimming removed 2 bases from V and 4 bases from J; junction bases left unmatched: 8. This CDR3 contains 16 residues. CDR3 in amino acids: CASSLLQGAAAYGYTF. CDR3 nucleotide sequence: TGTGCCAGCAGCTTACTACAGGGGGCGGCGGCCTATGGCTACACCTTC.

The sample holds a few counts of this clonotype. In DNA form, the CDR3 reads TGCGCCAGCAGCTTGGCAGGACTAGCCATAGATACGCAGTATTTT. As protein: CASSLAGLAIDTQYF. The chain links TRBV5-1 to TRBJ2-3; 8 nucleotides agree with TRBD2. This CDR3 comprises 15 residues. Looked up from germline, CDR1 is SGHRS and CDR2 is YFSETQ. V gave up 0 bases and J gave up 5 bases; unmatched junction bases: 5.

The V gene is TRBV24-1, the J gene TRBJ1-2; D gene ambiguous. The length of the CDR3 is 12 residues. V lost 0 bases and J lost 6, with 4 bases in between. CDR1 and CDR2 from the germline V gene are KGHDR and SFDVKD. The CDR3 sequence: CATSDLENGYTF. The CDR3 bases are TGTGCCACCAGTGATTTGGAGAATGGCTACACCTTC.

This clonotype was seen only a few times. The CDR3 DNA sequence: TGTGCCTGGAGTGGGGCCGCATCTGGCGGCTACACCTTC. Translating it yields CAWSGAASGGYTF. V and J are TRBV30 and TRBJ1-2; D unresolved. The V gene's germline CDR1 is GTSNPN and CDR2 SVGIG (reference sequence). Deletions cut 1 base from V and 8 bases from J, with 14 bases between. This CDR3 is built from 13 residues.

This clonotype was picked up a small number of times. The J gene is TRBJ2-2, the V gene TRBV6-1, with no clear D. Trimming took 1 base from V and 2 from J, leaving 8 bases between them. CDR1 and CDR2 from the germline V gene are MNHNS and SASEGT. The CDR3 loop spans 15 amino acids. This CDR3 is CASSEGRLNTGELFF. CDR3 nucleotides: TGTGCCAGCAGTGAAGGACGCCTTAACACCGGGGAGCTGTTTTTT.

The rearrangement links TRBV13 to TRBJ2-1; TRBD1 aligns across 10 bases. The CDR3 covers 13 residues. Germline V CDR1 and CDR2: PRHDT, FYEKMQ (reference sequence). The junction had 7 bases not matched to a gene; V was cut back by 8 bases and J by 9 bases. CDR3 coding DNA: TGTGCCAGCGGAGGGACAGGGGACGGTGAGCAGTTCTTC. This codes for CASGGTGDGEQFF.

This clonotype was recorded a few times. This chain uses TRBV12-3 or TRBV12-4 with TRBJ1-3; possibly TRBD1 for D (5 bases). V was trimmed by 3 bases and J by 0 bases, leaving 18 bases between them. The CDR3 length is 18 residues. CDR3 bases: TGTGCCAGCAGTTTTAATGGACATCGTCCTTTCTCTGGAAACACCATATATTTT. It specifies CASSFNGHRPFSGNTIYF.

This clonotype was found many times. The chain carries TRBV12-3 or TRBV12-4 and TRBJ1-2; D remains unclear. This CDR3 spans 13 amino acids. With 5 bases removed from V and 2 bases from J, the gap between germline ends came to 9 bases. CDR3 loop: CASSLGPNYGYTF. The CDR3 DNA reads as TGTGCCAGCAGTCTCGGACCCAACTATGGCTACACCTTC.

This clonotype was observed a few times. The chain joins TRBV6-1 to TRBJ1-1; a possible D gene is TRBD1 (6 bases). The CDR3 extends over 10 amino acids. Germline V lookup: CDR1 MNHNS, CDR2 SASEGT. Deletions cut 11 bases from V and 10 bases from J, with 14 bases between. In DNA form, the CDR3 reads TGTGCCGGCAAACAGGGTGCAGCTTTCTTT. This gives the protein CAGKQGAAFF.